This TCR beta chain stems from a study of T cells and Merkel cell carcinoma outcomes. Study findings and constraints: Repertoire plus T-cell density reportedly predicted Merkel cell carcinoma outcomes.

With 1 base removed from V and 5 bases from J, the gap between germline ends came to 7 bases. Germline-derived CDR1 and CDR2 are LGHNT and FRNRAP. The CDR3 covers 13 residues. Clones were read by immunoSEQ multiplex PCR, and TCRdb kept only the in-frame ones, dropping some. The table has 4,000 to 5,500 clones, approximately 85% seen once. Remarks on this clone: No antigen is known for it.

The TCR originated in a human donor with Merkel cell carcinoma. Sequencing used tumor tissue from Merkel cell carcinoma. The rearrangement joins TRBV12-5 to TRBJ2-3; the D is unclear. As DNA, the CDR3 is TGTGCTAGTGGTTTGGGTCTGGTAGATACGCAGTATTTT. Its translation is CASGLGLVDTQYF.